This TCR beta chain came from a study of metastatic and nonmetastatic thyroid tumors. About the study: The authors compared repertoires across blood and tumor or nodule tissue from malignant and benign thyroid patients. Broader study findings: Malignant tumors reportedly showed significantly higher TCR beta diversity than benign nodules in both blood and tumor.

Per the original data handling: A classifier for distant metastasis in papillary thyroid cancer was constructed using CDR3 differences observed across clinicopathological groups. TCRdb re-called the PCR reads via MiXCR. The V and J calls here are based on TCRdb, not the publication. This table has 13,000 to 15,000 clones, more than 25% appearing once. Worth noting for this clone: Its antigen is unidentified.

Patients had received no treatment of any kind before thyroid surgery. Germline loops: CDR1 MNHEY, CDR2 SVGEGT. This CDR3 has 14 residues. The ends lost 11 bases at V and 2 bases at J; junction bases unmatched: 9. The sequence came from a female donor with papillary thyroid cancer or a benign thyroid nodule (not recorded which). Some clones in this sample may be carry-over from other donors' samples. Sequencing was done on a sample of tumor tissue. V gene TRBV6-2 or TRBV6-3 combines with J gene TRBJ1-1; TRBD1 matches 9 bases. CDR3 bases: TGTGCCGCGGGACAGGGTCTTTCAAACACTGAAGCTTTCTTT. It yields the protein CAAGQGLSNTEAFF.